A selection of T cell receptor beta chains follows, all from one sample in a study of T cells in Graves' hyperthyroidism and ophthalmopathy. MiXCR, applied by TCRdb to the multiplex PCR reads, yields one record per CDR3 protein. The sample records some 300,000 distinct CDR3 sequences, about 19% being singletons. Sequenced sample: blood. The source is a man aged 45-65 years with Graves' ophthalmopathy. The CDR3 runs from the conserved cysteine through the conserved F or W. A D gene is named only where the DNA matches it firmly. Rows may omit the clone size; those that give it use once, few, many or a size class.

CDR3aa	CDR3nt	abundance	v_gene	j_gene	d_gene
CATSVGLAGWEAKNIQYF	TGTGCCACCAGCGTGGGACTAGCGGGGTGGGAAGCCAAAAACATTCAGTACTTC	many	TRBV6-1	TRBJ2-4	TRBD2
CASSQDRRGRAYEQYF	TGTGCCAGCAGCCAAGATCGCAGGGGTAGGGCCTACGAGCAGTACTTC	many	TRBV3-1	TRBJ2-7	-
CASSLTSRQGFEQYF	TGTGCCAGTAGTCTGACATCTCGACAGGGTTTCGAGCAGTACTTC	-	TRBV19	TRBJ2-7	TRBD1
CATSSGGPYEQYF	TGTGCCACCAGCAGTGGGGGGCCCTACGAGCAGTACTTC	few	TRBV15	TRBJ2-7	-
CASSQVIASTVTDTQYF	TGCGCCAGCAGCCAAGTTATAGCTTCCACGGTAACAGATACGCAGTATTTT	many	TRBV4-1	TRBJ2-3	-
CSARSHGTGGQTQYF	TGCAGTGCTAGAAGCCACGGGACAGGGGGACAGACCCAGTACTTC	many	TRBV20-1	TRBJ2-5	TRBD1
CAISEGMGPIEAFF	TGTGCCATCAGTGAGGGTATGGGGCCCATTGAAGCTTTCTTT	many	TRBV10-3	TRBJ1-1	-
CASSATGTDTEAFF	TGTGCCAGCAGCGCAACAGGGACGGACACTGAAGCTTTCTTT	few	TRBV7-9	TRBJ1-1	-
CSARVTGSNQPQHF	TGCAGTGCTAGAGTAACAGGGAGCAATCAGCCCCAGCATTTT	-	TRBV20-1	TRBJ1-5	-
CASSFLDSTQYF	TGTGCCAGCAGCTTCCTAGACTCGACCCAGTACTTC	many	TRBV7-9	TRBJ2-5	-
CASSRFSGESYEQYF	TGTGCCAGCAGCCGTTTTAGCGGGGAGTCCTACGAGCAGTACTTC	-	TRBV13	TRBJ2-7	TRBD2
CASSSLGGAYNEQFF	TGTGCCAGCAGCTCCCTGGGCGGAGCCTACAATGAGCAGTTCTTC	many	TRBV7-2	TRBJ2-1	-
CASSYMTDTEAFF	TGTGCCAGCAGTTACATGACGGACACTGAAGCTTTCTTT	many	TRBV6-6	TRBJ1-1	-
CASSPHSTDTQYF	TGTGCCAGCAGTCCACACAGCACAGATACGCAGTATTTT	-	TRBV28	TRBJ2-3	-
CASSPTGAGAYGQYF	TGTGCCAGCAGCCCCACCGGGGCGGGAGCATACGGGCAGTACTTC	-	TRBV7-8	TRBJ2-7	TRBD2
CASSYPWANIQYF	TGTGCCAGCAGTTACCCTTGGGCGAACATTCAGTACTTC	many	TRBV28	TRBJ2-4	-
CASSTAYSNQPQHF	TGTGCCAGCAGTACAGCTTATAGCAATCAGCCCCAGCATTTT	-	TRBV6-1	TRBJ1-5	-
CASSPGGSGQETQYF	TGCGCCAGCAGCCCCGGGGGTAGCGGGCAAGAAACCCAGTACTTC	few	TRBV5-1	TRBJ2-5	TRBD2
CSVGWYQETQYF	TGCAGCGTCGGATGGTACCAAGAGACCCAGTACTTC	few	TRBV29-1	TRBJ2-5	-
CASSPPGQGAGNTEAFF	TGTGCCAGCAGCCCTCCGGGACAGGGGGCTGGGAACACTGAAGCTTTCTTT	-	TRBV13	TRBJ1-1	TRBD1
CASSFGTSVSSYNEQFF	TGTGCCAGCAGCTTCGGGACTAGCGTGAGCTCCTACAATGAGCAGTTCTTC	few	TRBV7-3	TRBJ2-1	TRBD2
CASSQNQGNEQFF	TGTGCCAGCAGCCAAAACCAGGGAAATGAGCAGTTCTTC	-	TRBV3-1	TRBJ2-1	-
CASSFTAILPTSGNTIYF	TGTGCCAGCTCTTTTACAGCTATTCTCCCGACCTCTGGAAACACCATATATTTT	-	TRBV18	TRBJ1-3	-